This is a list of T cell receptor beta chains from one sample in a study of blood T cell repertoires in COVID-19. TCRdb keeps only in-frame clones here, not all; method: immunoSEQ multiplex PCR. The repertoire holds some 350,000 clones, with about nine tenths as singletons. The sequencing sample was made of peripheral blood. Receptor source: a woman in her 70s with COVID-19, enrolled during active disease. CDR3s include the opening cysteine and the closing phenylalanine or tryptophan. Each record gives: clone size, J gene, V gene, D gene, CDR3 protein, CDR3 DNA. D genes are given only for firm matches. Expanded clones get a size class; other rows say once, few or many, or leave the size out.

>.|TRBJ1-2|TRBV7-6|TRBD1
CASSLEGATGDYGYTF
TGTGCCAGCAGCTTAGAGGGGGCGACAGGGGACTATGGCTACACCTTC
>.|TRBJ1-2|TRBV18|.
CASSPTTDYGYTF
TGTGCCAGCTCACCAACGACAGACTATGGCTACACCTTC
>once|TRBJ2-3|TRBV7-8|TRBD2
CASSLEGTSPTDTQYF
TGTGCCAGCAGCTTAGAAGGGACTAGCCCCACAGATACGCAGTATTTT
>.|TRBJ2-6|TRBV3-1/TRBV3-2|.
CASRRGSGANVLTF
TGTGCCAGCAGAAGGGGATCGGGGGCCAACGTCCTGACTTTC
>once|TRBJ1-2|TRBV5-1|TRBD1
CASGQGYGYTF
TGCGCCAGCGGACAGGGTTATGGCTACACCTTC
>.|TRBJ2-7|TRBV30|TRBD2
CAWSRLAGSYEQYF
TGTGCCTGGAGTCGCCTAGCGGGGTCCTACGAGCAGTACTTC
>.|TRBJ2-4|TRBV4-1|TRBD2
CASSQGLAGGAAKNIQYF
TGCGCCAGCAGCCAAGGACTAGCGGGGGGCGCAGCCAAAAACATTCAGTACTTC
>once|TRBJ1-1|TRBV27|TRBD1
CASRGQGGTEAFF
TGTGCCAGCAGGGGACAGGGGGGCACTGAAGCTTTCTTT
>.|TRBJ2-5|TRBV6-2/TRBV6-3|TRBD2
CASSPRRGVQETQYF
TGTGCCAGCAGCCCCCGGCGGGGGGTCCAAGAGACCCAGTACTTC
>.|TRBJ1-1|TRBV27|.
CASSFLGGNTEAFF
TGTGCCAGCAGTTTCCTCGGGGGGAACACTGAAGCTTTCTTT
>.|TRBJ2-5|TRBV14|TRBD1
CASSQKAGTGGQETQYF
TGTGCCAGCAGCCAAAAAGCCGGGACAGGGGGACAAGAGACCCAGTACTTC
>.|TRBJ1-2|TRBV14|.
CASSQVFWPYGYTF
TGTGCCAGCAGCCAAGTATTCTGGCCGTATGGCTACACCTTC
>.|TRBJ1-2|TRBV19|.
CATLDRGQGLFNSGYYGYTF
TGTGCCACCCTTGACCGTGGGCAAGGGCTCTTTAATAGCGGGTACTATGGCTACACCTTC
>.|TRBJ1-2|TRBV30|.
CAWSVPSRQDGYTF
TGTGCCTGGAGTGTCCCTTCTCGGCAGGATGGCTACACCTTC
>once|TRBJ1-5|TRBV7-8|TRBD1
CASSLAGRGPGNQPQHF
TGTGCCAGCAGCTTAGCCGGCAGGGGGCCGGGCAATCAGCCCCAGCATTTT
>.|TRBJ1-1|TRBV7-2|TRBD1
CASSLAETGVTEAFF
TGTGCCAGCAGCTTAGCGGAAACAGGGGTCACTGAAGCTTTCTTT
>.|TRBJ1-4|TRBV5-8|.
CASSLNGATNEKLFF
TGTGCCAGCAGCTTGAACGGGGCAACTAATGAAAAACTGTTTTTT
>.|TRBJ2-5|TRBV24-1|TRBD1
CATSDRGQGDASETQYF
TGTGCCACCAGTGATCGGGGACAGGGGGACGCAAGTGAGACCCAGTACTTC
>.|TRBJ1-5|TRBV19|TRBD1
CASSGDSAYQPQHF
TGTGCCAGTAGTGGGGACAGCGCTTATCAGCCCCAGCATTTT
>.|TRBJ1-5|TRBV2|.
CASSGPSEVPQHF
TGTGCCAGCAGTGGTCCCTCGGAGGTGCCCCAGCATTTT
>.|TRBJ2-3|TRBV7-2|TRBD2
CASSLGAGSRDTQYF
TGTGCCAGCAGCTTAGGAGCGGGATCCCGGGATACGCAGTATTTT
>.|TRBJ2-5|TRBV19|TRBD2
CASSIKASGGARQETQYF
TGTGCCAGTAGTATAAAGGCTAGCGGGGGGGCGCGGCAAGAGACCCAGTACTTC
>.|TRBJ2-7|TRBV7-2|TRBD1
CASSKTGGHEQYF
TGTGCCAGCAGCAAGACAGGGGGGCACGAGCAGTACTTC
>.|TRBJ2-2|TRBV9|.
CASSVGRVNTGELFF
TGTGCCAGCAGCGTAGGACGGGTGAACACCGGGGAGCTGTTTTTT
>.|TRBJ1-1|TRBV19|.
CASSIVGGNTEAFF
TGTGCCAGTAGTATAGTAGGGGGGAACACTGAAGCTTTCTTT
>.|TRBJ1-1|TRBV30|.
CAWTGLDTEAFF
TGTGCCTGGACAGGGCTAGACACTGAAGCTTTCTTT
>.|TRBJ1-2|TRBV28|TRBD1
CASSSNRQGRYGYTF
TGTGCCAGCAGTTCCAACCGACAGGGCAGGTATGGCTACACCTTC
>once|TRBJ1-1|TRBV10-3|.
CAISPSTGTNTEAFF
TGTGCCATCAGTCCATCGACAGGAACAAACACTGAAGCTTTCTTT
>.|TRBJ2-3|TRBV24-1|TRBD2
CATSGLAGTQYF
TGTGCCACGTCCGGGCTAGCGGGTACGCAGTATTTT
>.|TRBJ1-4|TRBV4-1|TRBD1
CASSQPGQGAYEKLFF
TGCGCCAGCAGCCAACCAGGACAGGGGGCATATGAAAAACTGTTTTTT
>.|TRBJ2-7|TRBV28|.
CASSFEGLLIYEQYF
TGTGCCAGCAGTTTCGAGGGACTCCTGATCTACGAGCAGTACTTC